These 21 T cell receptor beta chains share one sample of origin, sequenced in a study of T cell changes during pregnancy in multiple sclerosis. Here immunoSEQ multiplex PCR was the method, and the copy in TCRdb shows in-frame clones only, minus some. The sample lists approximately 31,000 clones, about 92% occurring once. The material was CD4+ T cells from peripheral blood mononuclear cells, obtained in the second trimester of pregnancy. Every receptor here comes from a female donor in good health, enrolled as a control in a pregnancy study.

The CDR3 DNA reads as TGTGCCAGCAGCTTAGAAACACGGGACAGCAGCTCCTACAATGAGCAGTTCTTC. This encodes CASSLETRDSSSYNEQFF. V is TRBV7-2 and J is TRBJ2-1; 7 bases map to TRBD1. V gave up 1 base and J gave up 0 bases; unmatched junction bases: 9. CDR1 and CDR2 from the germline V gene are SGHTA and FQGNSA. This CDR3 is built from 18 residues. The full variable domain, rest sourced from reference TRBV7-2 and TRBJ2-1, is GAGVSQSPSNKVTEKGKDVELRCDPISGHTALYWYRQSLGQGLEFLIYFQGNSAPDKSGLPSDRFSAERTGGSVSTLTIQRTQQEDSAVYLCASSLETRDSSSYNEQFFGPGTRLTVL.

The chain's CDR3 is CASSLGLPGQVSYEQYF. CDR3 nucleotide sequence: TGTGCCAGCAGCTTAGGCCTACCGGGACAGGTCTCCTACGAGCAGTACTTC. The rearrangement links TRBV11-2 to TRBJ2-7; 8 bases fit TRBD1. The CDR3 loop spans 17 amino acids. CDR1 and CDR2 from the germline V gene are SGHAT and FQNNGV. V gave up 1 base and J gave up 0 bases; unmatched junction bases: 8.

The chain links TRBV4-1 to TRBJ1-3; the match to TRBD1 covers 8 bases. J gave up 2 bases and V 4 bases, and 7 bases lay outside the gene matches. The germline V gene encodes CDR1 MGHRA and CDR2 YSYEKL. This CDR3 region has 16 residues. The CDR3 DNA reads TGCGCCAGCAGCCCCGGACAGGGTTCGGCTGGAAACACCATATATTTT. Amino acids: CASSPGQGSAGNTIYF.

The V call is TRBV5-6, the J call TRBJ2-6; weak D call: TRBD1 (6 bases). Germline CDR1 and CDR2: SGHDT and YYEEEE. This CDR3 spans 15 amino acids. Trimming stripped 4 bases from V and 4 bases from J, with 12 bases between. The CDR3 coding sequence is TGTGCCAGCAGCCTGACAGGAGCAGGGGCCAACGTCCTGACTTTC. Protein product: CASSLTGAGANVLTF.

The CDR3 region has the DNA TGTGCCGGGCGCGGAGGACTAGCGGGAGAGGGAGATACGCAGTATTTT. Protein sequence: CAGRGGLAGEGDTQYF. The V call is TRBV30, the J call TRBJ2-3, with TRBD2 identical over 13 bases. Per germline, CDR1 GTSNPN and CDR2 SVGIG (reference sequence). This CDR3 is built from 16 residues. The V segment lost 8 bases and the J segment 5 bases; nucleotides outside the gene matches: 13.

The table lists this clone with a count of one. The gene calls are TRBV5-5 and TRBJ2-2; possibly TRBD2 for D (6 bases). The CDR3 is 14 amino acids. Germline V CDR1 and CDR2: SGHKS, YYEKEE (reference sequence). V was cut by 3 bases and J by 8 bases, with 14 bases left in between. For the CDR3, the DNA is TGTGCCAGCAGCTCCCAAGTGGCGGGAGGGGAGCTGTTTTTT. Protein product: CASSSQVAGGELFF.

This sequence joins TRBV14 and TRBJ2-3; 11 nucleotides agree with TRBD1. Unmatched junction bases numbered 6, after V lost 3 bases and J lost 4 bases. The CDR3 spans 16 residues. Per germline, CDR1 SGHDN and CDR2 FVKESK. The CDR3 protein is CASSHRGQGAPDTQYF. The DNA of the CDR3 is TGTGCCAGCAGCCATAGAGGACAGGGGGCCCCAGATACGCAGTATTTT.

The CDR3 sequence is CASSTWAGLTNTGELFF. As DNA, the CDR3 is TGTGCCAGTAGTACTTGGGCAGGACTAACGAACACCGGGGAGCTGTTTTTT. The V call is TRBV19, the J call TRBJ2-2, with D possibly being TRBD2 (6 bases). Trimming left V 4 bases short and J 0 bases short, with 15 bases between. This CDR3 region has 17 residues. Germline CDR1 is LNHDA and CDR2 is SQIVND (reference sequence).

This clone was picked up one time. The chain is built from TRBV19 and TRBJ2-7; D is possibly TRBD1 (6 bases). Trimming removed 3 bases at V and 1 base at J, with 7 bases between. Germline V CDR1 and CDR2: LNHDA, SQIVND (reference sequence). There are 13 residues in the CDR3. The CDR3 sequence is CASSMQGSYEQYF. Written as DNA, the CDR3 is TGTGCCAGTAGTATGCAGGGGTCCTACGAGCAGTACTTC.

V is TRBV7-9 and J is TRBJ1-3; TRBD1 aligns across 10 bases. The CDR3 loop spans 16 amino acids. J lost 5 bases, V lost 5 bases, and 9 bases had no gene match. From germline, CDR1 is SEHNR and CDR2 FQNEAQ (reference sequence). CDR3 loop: CASSPGQGVSRNTIYF. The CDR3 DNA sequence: TGTGCCAGCAGCCCCGGACAGGGGGTATCCCGAAACACCATATATTTT.

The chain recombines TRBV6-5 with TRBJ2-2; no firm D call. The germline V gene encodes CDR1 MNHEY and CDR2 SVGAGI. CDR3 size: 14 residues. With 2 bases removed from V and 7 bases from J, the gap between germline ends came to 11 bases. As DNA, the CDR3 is TGTGCCAGCAGTTACGCGCGCTTAAGCGGGGAGCTGTTTTTT. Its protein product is CASSYARLSGELFF.

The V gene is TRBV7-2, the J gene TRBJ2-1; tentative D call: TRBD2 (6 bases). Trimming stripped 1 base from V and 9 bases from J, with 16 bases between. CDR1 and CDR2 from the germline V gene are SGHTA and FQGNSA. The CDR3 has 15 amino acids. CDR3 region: CASSLVDGGGGEQFF. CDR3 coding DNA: TGTGCCAGCAGCTTAGTAGACGGGGGAGGTGGTGAGCAGTTCTTC.

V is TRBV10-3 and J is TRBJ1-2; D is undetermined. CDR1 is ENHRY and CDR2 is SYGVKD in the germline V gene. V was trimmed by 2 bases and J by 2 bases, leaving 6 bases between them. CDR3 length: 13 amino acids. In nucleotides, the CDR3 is TGTGCCATCAGTGAGGGACTAAACTATGGCTACACCTTC. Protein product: CAISEGLNYGYTF.

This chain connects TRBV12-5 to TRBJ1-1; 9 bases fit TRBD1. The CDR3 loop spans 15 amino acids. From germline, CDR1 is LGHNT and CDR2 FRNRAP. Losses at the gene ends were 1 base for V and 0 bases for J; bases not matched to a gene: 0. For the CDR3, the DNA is TGTGCTAGTGGTTTGGGGGACAGGGTGAACACTGAAGCTTTCTTT. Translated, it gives CASGLGDRVNTEAFF.

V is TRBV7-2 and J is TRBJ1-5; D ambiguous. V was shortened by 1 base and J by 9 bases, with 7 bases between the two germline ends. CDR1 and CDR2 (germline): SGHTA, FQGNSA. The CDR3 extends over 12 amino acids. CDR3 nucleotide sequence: TGTGCCAGCAGCTTAGAGGGAGGGCCCCAGCATTTT. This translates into CASSLEGGPQHF. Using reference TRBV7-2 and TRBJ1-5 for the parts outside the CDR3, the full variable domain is GAGVSQSPSNKVTEKGKDVELRCDPISGHTALYWYRQSLGQGLEFLIYFQGNSAPDKSGLPSDRFSAERTGGSVSTLTIQRTQQEDSAVYLCASSLEGGPQHFGDGTRLSIL.

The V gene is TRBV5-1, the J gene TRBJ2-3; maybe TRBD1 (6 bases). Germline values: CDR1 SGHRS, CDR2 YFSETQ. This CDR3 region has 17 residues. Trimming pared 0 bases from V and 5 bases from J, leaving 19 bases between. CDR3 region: CASSLVNSGTMEDTQYF. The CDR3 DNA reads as TGCGCCAGCAGCTTGGTCAATTCGGGGACAATGGAAGATACGCAGTATTTT.

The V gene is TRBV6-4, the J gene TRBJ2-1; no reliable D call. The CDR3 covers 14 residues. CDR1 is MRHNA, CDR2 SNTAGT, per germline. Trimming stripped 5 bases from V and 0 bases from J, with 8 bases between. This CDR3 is CASSPASSYNEQFF. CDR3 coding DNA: TGTGCCAGCAGTCCCGCTAGCTCCTACAATGAGCAGTTCTTC.

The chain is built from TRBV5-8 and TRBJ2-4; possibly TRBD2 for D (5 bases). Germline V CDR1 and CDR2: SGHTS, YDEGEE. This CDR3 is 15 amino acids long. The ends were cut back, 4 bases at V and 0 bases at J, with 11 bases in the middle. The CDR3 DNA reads TGTGCCAGCAGCCGGGGTCACTCAGCCAAAAACATTCAGTACTTC. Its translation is CASSRGHSAKNIQYF.

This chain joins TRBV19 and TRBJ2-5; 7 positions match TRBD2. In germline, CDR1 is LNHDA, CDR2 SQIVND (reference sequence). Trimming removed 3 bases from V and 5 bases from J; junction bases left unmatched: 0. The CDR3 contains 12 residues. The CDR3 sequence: CASSIGRETQYF. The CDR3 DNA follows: TGTGCCAGTAGTATCGGGAGGGAGACCCAGTACTTC.

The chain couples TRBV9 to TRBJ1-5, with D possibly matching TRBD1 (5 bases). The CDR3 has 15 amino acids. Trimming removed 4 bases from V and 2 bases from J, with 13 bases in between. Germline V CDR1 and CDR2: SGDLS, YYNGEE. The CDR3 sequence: CASSSREGGNQPQHF. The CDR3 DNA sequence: TGTGCCAGCAGCTCCAGGGAAGGGGGCAATCAGCCCCAGCATTTT.

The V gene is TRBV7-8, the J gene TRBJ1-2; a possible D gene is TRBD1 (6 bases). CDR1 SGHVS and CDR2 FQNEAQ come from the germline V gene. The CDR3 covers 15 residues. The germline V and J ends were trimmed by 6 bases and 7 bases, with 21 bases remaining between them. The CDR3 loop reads CASSFASGTSAGYTF. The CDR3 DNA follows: TGTGCCAGCAGTTTCGCCTCCGGGACATCGGCTGGCTACACCTTC.